The 12 T cell receptor beta chains presented below share a single source sample, sequenced in a study of graft-versus-host responses after intestinal transplantation. These receptors have no known antigen. Profiled with immunoSEQ multiplex PCR; TCRdb holds only in-frame clones, not every one. The sample lists roughly 99,000 clones, less than 95% occurring once. This material consisted of unstimulated CD8+ T cells sorted from spleen or lymph node cells, taken before transplant. The receptors here all came from a human donor who was the organ donor for an intestinal transplant.

CDR3 protein: CAISESWPGAPSGYTF. The CDR3 bases are TGTGCCATCAGTGAGTCTTGGCCAGGGGCCCCTTCTGGCTACACCTTC. The V gene is TRBV10-3, the J gene TRBJ1-2, with D possibly TRBD1 on 6 matching bases. The CDR3 spans 16 residues. Germline V gene data show CDR1 as ENHRY and CDR2 as SYGVKD. V lost 0 bases and J 7 bases, leaving 18 bases between the germline ends.

This clone occurred once. This chain links TRBV15 with TRBJ1-2; tentatively, D is TRBD1 (5 bases). Germline V gives CDR1 LNHNV, CDR2 YYDKDF (reference sequence). The length of the CDR3 is 19 residues. The ends were cut back, 0 bases at V and 0 bases at J, with 20 bases in the middle. The CDR3 DNA follows: TGTGCCACCAGCAGAGATGGGTGGGCAGGGCCCCCCTCTAACTATGGCTACACCTTC. The encoded protein is CATSRDGWAGPPSNYGYTF. The whole variable domain, filled in from reference TRBV15 and TRBJ1-2, reads DAMVIQNPRYQVTQFGKPVTLSCSQTLNHNVMYWYQQKSSQAPKLLFHYYDKDFNNEADTPDNFQSRRPNTSFCFLDIRSPGLGDTAMYLCATSRDGWAGPPSNYGYTFGSGTRLTVV.

This chain joins TRBV6-5 and TRBJ2-3; D may be TRBD2 (6 bases). Trimming cost V 7 bases and J 2 bases, with 10 bases left between them. CDR3 length equals 13 residues. The V gene's germline CDR1 is MNHEY and CDR2 SVGAGI. The CDR3 DNA sequence: TGTGCCAGCACGCGGGGCTACACAGATACGCAGTATTTT. This translates into CASTRGYTDTQYF.

This sequence joins TRBV28 and TRBJ1-1; 7 bases align to TRBD1. V lost 6 bases and J lost 5; bases outside the gene matches: 6. This CDR3 region has 13 residues. Germline lookup yields CDR1 MDHEN and CDR2 SYDVKM. The CDR3 DNA sequence: TGTGCCAGCAGCTTGACAGGGAGAACTGAAGCTTTCTTT. As protein: CASSLTGRTEAFF.

The rearrangement joins TRBV29-1 to TRBJ1-2; TRBD1 might be the D (5 bases). The CDR3 runs to 12 residues. The V end was cut by 0 bases, the J end by 11 bases, with 13 bases between. Germline V lookup: CDR1 SQVTM, CDR2 ANQGSEA. In DNA form, the CDR3 reads TGCAGCGTTGAAGAGGGTACAGGACCTTACACCTTC. Its translation: CSVEEGTGPYTF.

The rearrangement uses TRBV12-5 and TRBJ2-7; D is possibly TRBD2 (5 bases). V lost 2 bases and J 3 bases, leaving 23 bases between the germline ends. CDR1 is LGHNT, CDR2 FRNRAP, per germline. The CDR3 has 18 amino acids. CDR3 protein: CASGLSPPWRQLSYEQYF. Here the CDR3 DNA reads TGTGCTAGTGGTTTGTCCCCACCCTGGAGGCAGCTCAGCTACGAGCAGTACTTC.

The chain links TRBV28 to TRBJ1-4; D is possibly TRBD1 (5 bases). The CDR3 totals 14 residues. With 8 bases removed from V and 8 bases from J, the gap between germline ends came to 18 bases. The germline CDR1 and CDR2 sequences are MDHEN and SYDVKM. CDR3 nucleotide sequence: TGTGCCAGCGACGAAAGGGGCGAAGGAGAAAAACTGTTTTTT. Protein product: CASDERGEGEKLFF.

The V and J genes are TRBV7-8 and TRBJ1-6, with 8 bases lining up with TRBD1. The V segment lost 6 bases and the J segment 3 bases; nucleotides outside the gene matches: 16. CDR3 length: 19 amino acids. Germline assignment: CDR1 SGHVS and CDR2 FQNEAQ. The chain's CDR3 is CASRERDGQGVLYNSPLHF. For the CDR3, the DNA is TGTGCCAGCAGGGAAAGGGACGGACAGGGTGTACTCTATAATTCACCCCTCCACTTT. Looking up the rest from reference TRBV7-8 and TRBJ1-6 gives the full variable domain: GAGVSQSPRYKVAKRGQDVALRCDPISGHVSLFWYQQALGQGPEFLTYFQNEAQLDKSGLPSDRFFAERPEGSVSTLKIQRTQQEDSAVYLCASRERDGQGVLYNSPLHFGNGTRLTVT.

V is TRBV4-1 and J is TRBJ2-2; 7 bases are shared with TRBD2. Trimming removed 7 bases from V and 0 bases from J; junction bases left unmatched: 5. The CDR3 sequence is 15 residues long. Germline V gene lookup returns CDR1 MGHRA and CDR2 YSYEKL. The CDR3 sequence: CASNTLASNTGELFF. The CDR3 DNA reads as TGCGCCAGCAACACACTAGCGTCGAACACCGGGGAGCTGTTTTTT.

This chain connects TRBV5-1 to TRBJ2-1; D may be TRBD1 (5 bases). Trimming cost V 6 bases and J 3 bases, with 16 bases left between them. The CDR3 covers 15 residues. CDR1 and CDR2 (germline): SGHRS, YFSETQ. The CDR3 DNA sequence: TGCGCCAGCAAAATTGACAGCTATTTCTACAATGAGCAGTTCTTC. Translating it yields CASKIDSYFYNEQFF.

CDR3 bases: TGTGCCAGCAGTCTTGGATCTGGGGGGTACGAGCAGTACTTC. It codes for CASSLGSGGYEQYF. The gene calls are TRBV5-6 and TRBJ2-7; D possibly corresponds to TRBD2 (6 bases). Trimming stripped 5 bases from V and 4 bases from J, with 16 bases between. CDR3 length: 14 residues. CDR1 and CDR2 from the germline V gene are SGHDT and YYEEEE.

This chain links TRBV2 with TRBJ2-3, with 10 bases aligning to TRBD2. Trimming removed 4 bases from V and 0 bases from J; junction bases left unmatched: 7. This CDR3 has 17 amino acids. Germline loops: CDR1 SNHLY, CDR2 FYNNEI. The DNA for the CDR3 is TGTGCCAGCAGTGGACAGACTAGCGGGTACAGCACAGATACGCAGTATTTT. The encoded protein is CASSGQTSGYSTDTQYF.